This T cell receptor (beta chain) was retrieved from a study of T cell repertoires in cytomegalovirus infection. Study details: Evidence of both CMV infection and a matching HLA type came from public TCR beta signatures.

To note about this clonotype: Its antigen is still unknown.

Broader study findings: Ex vivo responses were dominated by HLA-C-restricted CMV-specific TCR beta clonotypes.

MiXCR, applied by TCRdb to the reads, yields one record per CDR3 protein. The repertoire consists of 450,000 to 650,000 distinct CDR3 sequences, with 40% occurring once and the leading ten covering around 46%. The receptor comes from a human donor in good health (CMV status not recorded). Some clones in this sample may be carry-over from other donors' samples. Material: cultured PBMCs, obtained from culture after CMV antigen stimulation.

The CDR3 region is CASSQGPEGGLAYF. The CDR3 nucleotides are TGTGCCAGCAGCCAGGGACCGGAGGGGGGACTGGCGTACTTC. The chain employs TRBV11-2 and TRBJ2-7; the D call may be TRBD1 or TRBD2 (6 bases each). CDR1 is SGHAT, CDR2 FQNNGV, per germline. CDR3 length: 14 amino acids. V was pared by 5 bases and J by 12 bases, with 23 bases between.